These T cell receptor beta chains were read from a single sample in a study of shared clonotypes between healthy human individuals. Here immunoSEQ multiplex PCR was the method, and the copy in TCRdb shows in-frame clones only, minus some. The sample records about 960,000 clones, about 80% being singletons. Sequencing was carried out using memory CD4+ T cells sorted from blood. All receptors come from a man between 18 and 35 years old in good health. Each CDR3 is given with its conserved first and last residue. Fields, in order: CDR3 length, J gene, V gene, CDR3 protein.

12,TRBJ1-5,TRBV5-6,CASSTWGLPQHF
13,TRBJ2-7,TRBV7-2,CASSNGQIYEQYF
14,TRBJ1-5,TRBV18,CASSETLSGQPQHF
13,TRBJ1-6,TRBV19,CASIGPDNSPLHF
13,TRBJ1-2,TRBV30,CAWSELGGYGYTF
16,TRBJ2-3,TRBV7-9,CASSPRSPGGGDTQYF
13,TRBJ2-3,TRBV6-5,CASRRGGTDTQYF
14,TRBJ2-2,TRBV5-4,CASSLRGWTGELFF
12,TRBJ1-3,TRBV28,CASWTGRNTIYF
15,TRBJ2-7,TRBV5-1,CASSWGTATNYEQYF
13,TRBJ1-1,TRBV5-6,CATRPLWNTEAFF
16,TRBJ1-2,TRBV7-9,CASSLAIPPVDYGYTF
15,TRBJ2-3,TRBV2,CASSELDRNTDTQYF
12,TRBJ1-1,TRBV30,CAWNQVNTEAFF
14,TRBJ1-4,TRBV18,CASSWAGDGEKLFF
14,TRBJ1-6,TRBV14,CASSQGRGNSPLHF
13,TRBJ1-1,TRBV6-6,CASSAAANTEAFF
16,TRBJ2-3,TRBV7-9,CASSRILAAFTDTQYF
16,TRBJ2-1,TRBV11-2,CASSLDPGAMYNEQFF
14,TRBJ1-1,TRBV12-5,CASGPGQGSTEAFF
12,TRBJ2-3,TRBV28,CASIGRGRPQYF
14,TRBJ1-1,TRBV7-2,CASSLTGVNTEAFF
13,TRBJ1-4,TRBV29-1,CSGWDRGNEKLFF
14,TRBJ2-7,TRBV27,CASSRAPPSYEQYF
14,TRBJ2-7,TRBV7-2,CASSWDSRNYEQYF
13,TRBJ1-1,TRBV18,CASSPDSAAEAFF
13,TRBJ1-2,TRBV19,CASMGRVNYGYTF
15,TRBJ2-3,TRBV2,CASSEDSRGWDTQYF
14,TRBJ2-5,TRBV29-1,CSVTRRLAQETQYF
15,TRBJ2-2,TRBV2,CASSPTGALTGELFF